These 9 T cell receptor beta chains were all obtained from the same sample, sequenced in a study of post-analysis software for immune sequencing data. For these TCRs, the target antigens are not known. Incorporated into the TCR beta cDNA libraries were unique molecular identifiers, which served to reduce PCR and sequencing biases. TCRdb re-called the PCR reads through MiXCR, storing one row per CDR3 protein. The data show 350,000 to 450,000 distinct CDR3 sequences, approximately 42% seen once. Study-level results: A handful of TRBV segments were more frequent in patients than controls; TRBV5-6, TRBV5-1 and TRBV20-1 belonged to this group.

The sample taken for sequencing was blood. Receptors originate from a girl aged 2 to 9 with multiple sclerosis.

J is TRBJ2-3 and V is TRBV5-1; D unclear. The ends were cut back, 4 bases at V and 2 bases at J, with 11 bases in the middle. The CDR3 covers 14 residues. Germline V lookup: CDR1 SGHRS, CDR2 YFSETQ. CDR3: CASSTEGPTDTQYF. The CDR3 DNA reads as TGCGCCAGCAGCACTGAAGGACCCACAGATACGCAGTATTTT.

The rearrangement uses TRBV20-1 and TRBJ2-6; D is unresolved. The CDR3 extends over 15 amino acids. V was shortened by 4 bases and J by 0 bases, with 10 bases between the two germline ends. Germline CDR1 DFQATT, CDR2 SNEGSKA (reference sequence). The DNA of the CDR3 is TGCAGTGCTACGGACGTAAGCTCTGGGGCCAACGTCCTGACTTTC. It encodes CSATDVSSGANVLTF.

The chain links TRBV2 to TRBJ2-1; 8 bases align to TRBD2. Germline trimming cut 3 bases from V and 4 bases from J; bases unmatched to any gene: 2. The CDR3 is 14 residues long. Germline V gives CDR1 SNHLY, CDR2 FYNNEI. CDR3 sequence (DNA): TGTGCCAGCAGTGATGTAGCGGGGTACAATGAGCAGTTCTTC. The encoded protein is CASSDVAGYNEQFF.

The chain recombines TRBV7-8 with TRBJ1-4; 9 bases are shared with TRBD1. The CDR3 length is 15 residues. The trim removed 4 bases at V and 4 bases at J, leaving 4 bases unmatched. The germline V gene has CDR1 SGHVS and CDR2 FQNEAQ. CDR3: CASSSRDRDNEKLFF. CDR3 sequence (DNA): TGTGCCAGCAGCTCCCGGGACAGGGATAATGAAAAACTGTTTTTT.

V is TRBV27 and J is TRBJ2-3; TRBD1 agrees at 7 bases. Trimming at V came to 5 bases and at J to 5 bases, leaving 19 bases not matched to a gene. The CDR3 loop spans 18 amino acids. CDR1 and CDR2 (germline): MNHEY, SMNVEV (reference sequence). CDR3 coding DNA: TGTGCCAGCAGTCCCCTTGGACAGGCACCAATCACCGGAGATACGCAGTATTTT. Translated, it gives CASSPLGQAPITGDTQYF.

V gene TRBV29-1 combines with J gene TRBJ1-2; no reliable D call. In germline, CDR1 is SQVTM, CDR2 ANQGSEA. Between the trimmed V and J ends, which lost 3 bases and 2 bases, there was a span of 10 bases. CDR3 length equals 13 residues. CDR3 DNA: TGCAGCGTTGAGATGACGGGGAACTATGGCTACACCTTC. Translation gives CSVEMTGNYGYTF. Full variable domain (remainder filled in from reference TRBV29-1 and TRBJ1-2): SAVISQKPSRDICQRGTSLTIQCQVDSQVTMMFWYRQQPGQSLTLIATANQGSEATYESGFVIDKFPISRPNLTFSTLTVSNMSPEDSSIYLCSVEMTGNYGYTFGSGTRLTVV.

This clonotype has just a few counts. This chain joins TRBV5-6 and TRBJ2-4; 7 bases agree with TRBD1. This CDR3 region has 15 residues. V gave up 5 bases and J gave up 1 base; unmatched junction bases: 6. Per the germline V gene, CDR1 is SGHDT and CDR2 is YYEEEE. The CDR3 is CASRLRGGAKNIQYF. The CDR3 region has the DNA TGTGCCAGCAGGCTACGAGGGGGCGCCAAAAACATTCAGTACTTC.

At least ten counts were recorded for this clonotype. The chain combines TRBV12-3 or TRBV12-4 with TRBJ2-3; D gene uncertain. The CDR3 is 14 residues long. Trimming shortened V by 2 bases and J by 1 base, and 7 bases separated the two germline ends. CDR3: CASSLIRGTDTQYF. CDR3 nucleotides: TGTGCCAGCAGTTTAATTCGGGGCACAGATACGCAGTATTTT.

The chain combines TRBV20-1 with TRBJ2-6; no definite D call. Germline V gives CDR1 DFQATT, CDR2 SNEGSKA (reference sequence). The V end lost 3 bases, the J end lost 2 bases, and 5 bases lay between the germline ends. This CDR3 region has 13 residues. CDR3: CSASNPGANVLTF. In DNA form, the CDR3 reads TGCAGTGCTAGTAATCCTGGGGCCAACGTCCTGACTTTC.